This is a list of T cell receptor beta chains from one sample in a study of CD4 T cells in relation to SARS-CoV-2 and coronaviruses. For these receptors, no antigen is known. Assay: immunoSEQ multiplex PCR; the TCRdb copy retains only in-frame clones and omits some. The data hold 21,000 or so clones, with about 80% observed a single time. Input material: CD4+ T cells from PBMCs, cultured in vitro. The receptors derive from a human donor in good health. The CDR3 runs from the conserved cysteine through the conserved F or W. Fields, in order: D gene, J gene, V gene, clone size, CDR3 protein, CDR3 DNA. The D gene is left open where the match is weak. Size is omitted from some rows. Given values are once, few, many or a class for expanded clones.

D: TRBD2
J: TRBJ2-2
V: TRBV20-1
size: -
CDR3: CSASVAGDLNTGELFF
DNA: TGCAGTGCTAGTGTAGCGGGAGATCTCAACACCGGGGAGCTGTTTTTT

D: -
J: TRBJ2-3
V: TRBV6-5
size: -
CDR3: CASRYTTGDTQYF
DNA: TGTGCCAGCAGATACACAACAGGGGATACGCAGTATTTT

D: TRBD1
J: TRBJ1-2
V: TRBV19
size: -
CDR3: CASSRSGQDNYGYTF
DNA: TGTGCCAGTAGTAGATCGGGACAGGATAACTATGGCTACACCTTC

D: -
J: TRBJ2-7
V: TRBV11-2
size: -
CDR3: CASGLTWGEQYF
DNA: TGTGCCAGCGGCCTTACTTGGGGCGAGCAGTACTTC

D: TRBD1
J: TRBJ1-2
V: TRBV11-2
size: -
CDR3: CASSLVMAGGGYTF
DNA: TGTGCCAGCAGCTTAGTTATGGCAGGGGGCGGCTACACCTTC

D: TRBD1
J: TRBJ1-4
V: TRBV19
size: -
CDR3: CASSILLQGAREKLFF
DNA: TGTGCCAGTAGTATCTTACTCCAGGGGGCGCGGGAAAAACTGTTTTTT

D: TRBD1
J: TRBJ1-1
V: TRBV5-1
size: -
CDR3: CASSRIPRTGGNEAFF
DNA: TGCGCCAGCAGCCGGATCCCGCGGACAGGGGGCAATGAAGCTTTCTTT

D: -
J: TRBJ2-1
V: TRBV20-1
size: -
CDR3: CSAEGLYEQFF
DNA: TGCAGTGCCGAGGGGCTATATGAGCAGTTCTTC

D: -
J: TRBJ1-1
V: TRBV3-1/TRBV3-2
size: few
CDR3: CASSQTEAFF
DNA: TGTGCCAGCAGCCAAACTGAAGCTTTCTTT

D: TRBD1
J: TRBJ1-5
V: TRBV27
size: -
CDR3: CASSLDRDPGRPQHF
DNA: TGTGCCAGCAGTCTGGACAGGGACCCCGGGCGGCCCCAGCATTTT

D: -
J: TRBJ2-7
V: TRBV27
size: -
CDR3: CASSGRLGGEQYF
DNA: TGTGCCAGCAGTGGAAGACTGGGCGGGGAGCAGTACTTC

D: -
J: TRBJ2-1
V: TRBV5-4
size: -
CDR3: CASSLPNPAYNEQFF
DNA: TGTGCCAGCAGCTTACCTAACCCTGCCTACAATGAGCAGTTCTTC

D: -
J: TRBJ1-1
V: TRBV5-5
size: -
CDR3: CASSLAFRTNTEAFF
DNA: TGTGCCAGCAGCTTGGCGTTTAGGACTAACACTGAAGCTTTCTTT

D: -
J: TRBJ2-6
V: TRBV27
size: -
CDR3: CASAGPGARGAGSGANVLTF
DNA: TGTGCCAGCGCGGGCCCGGGAGCTCGAGGGGCTGGATCTGGGGCCAACGTCCTGACTTTC

D: TRBD1
J: TRBJ1-2
V: TRBV6-5
size: -
CDR3: CASRLEQGALDGYTF
DNA: TGTGCCAGCAGATTGGAACAGGGGGCTCTGGATGGCTACACCTTC

D: TRBD1
J: TRBJ2-7
V: TRBV7-2
size: -
CDR3: CASSPGTGWEEQYF
DNA: TGTGCCAGCAGCCCCGGGACAGGGTGGGAGGAGCAGTACTTC

D: TRBD1
J: TRBJ1-4
V: TRBV24-1
size: -
CDR3: CATSDPGQGEKLFF
DNA: TGTGCCACCAGTGACCCCGGACAGGGAGAAAAACTGTTTTTT

D: -
J: TRBJ2-2
V: TRBV21-1
size: -
CDR3: CASTPWGTANTGELFF
DNA: TGTGCCAGCACCCCGTGGGGGACAGCAAACACCGGGGAGCTGTTTTTT

D: -
J: TRBJ1-1
V: TRBV7-3
size: -
CDR3: CASSPGGARSAEAFF
DNA: TGTGCCAGCAGCCCCGGGGGGGCGAGGTCGGCTGAAGCTTTCTTT

D: TRBD2
J: TRBJ2-1
V: TRBV27
size: -
CDR3: CASSSTTGLAGGVEQFF
DNA: TGTGCCAGCAGTTCCACAACCGGACTAGCGGGAGGGGTTGAGCAGTTCTTC